The sequence of this T cell receptor beta chain was determined in a study of beta chain features in type 1 diabetes. Study-wide points: Amplification by PCR could prefer shorter templates, with the same effect in patients and controls.

Germline V gene lookup returns CDR1 SGHDN and CDR2 FVKESK. With V trimmed by 4 bases and J by 1 base, 6 bases remained unmatched. The CDR3 sequence is 15 residues long. As concerns this clone: Its antigen is still unknown.

Every bit of the isolated RNA underwent reverse transcription, so sequencing read expressed TCRB transcripts. Read counts averaged around 3.6 million for samples of naive, central memory and regulatory T cells. Measured with immunoSEQ multiplex PCR; TCRdb has only the in-frame clones, and not every one. The sample consists of under 500,000 clones, over 25% of them appearing once. The source material was naive CD4+ T cells from blood. The clonotype comes from a man between 18 and 35 years old in good health. V and J are TRBV14 and TRBJ2-7; TRBD2 aligns across 8 bases. The CDR3 is CASSLRTSRSYEQYF. CDR3 bases: TGTGCCAGCAGCCTCCGGACTAGCCGGTCCTACGAGCAGTACTTC.